The clone carrying this T cell receptor (beta chain) was found a few times. Time point denoted: persistent/refractory GD, antithyroid drugs over 5 years with positive TRAb. The TCR library was made from RNA extracted from PBMCs. This sample is drawn from a study of regulatory T cells in long-lasting Graves disease. CDR3-region Arm-PCR and iRepertoire HTBI primers produced the TCR beta libraries. Each CDR3 protein gets one entry after TCRdb re-called the multiplex PCR reads with MiXCR. There are roughly 700,000 distinct CDR3 sequences in the sample; approximately 29% occur only once, and roughly 41% lies in the top ten. Trimming left V 5 bases short and J 0 bases short, with 17 bases between. The CDR3 is 17 residues long. Germline CDR1 LNHDA, CDR2 SQIVND (reference sequence).

The sample was peripheral blood mononuclear cells (PBMCs), taken when the disease was refractory, from a patient treated with antithyroid drugs. The TCR originated in a female donor with Graves disease. The rearrangement uses TRBV19 and TRBJ1-5; the D gene is possibly TRBD1 (5 bases). The CDR3 reads CASSARDGRYSNQPQHF. As DNA, the CDR3 is TGTGCCAGTAGTGCAAGGGACGGAAGATATAGCAATCAGCCCCAGCATTTT.